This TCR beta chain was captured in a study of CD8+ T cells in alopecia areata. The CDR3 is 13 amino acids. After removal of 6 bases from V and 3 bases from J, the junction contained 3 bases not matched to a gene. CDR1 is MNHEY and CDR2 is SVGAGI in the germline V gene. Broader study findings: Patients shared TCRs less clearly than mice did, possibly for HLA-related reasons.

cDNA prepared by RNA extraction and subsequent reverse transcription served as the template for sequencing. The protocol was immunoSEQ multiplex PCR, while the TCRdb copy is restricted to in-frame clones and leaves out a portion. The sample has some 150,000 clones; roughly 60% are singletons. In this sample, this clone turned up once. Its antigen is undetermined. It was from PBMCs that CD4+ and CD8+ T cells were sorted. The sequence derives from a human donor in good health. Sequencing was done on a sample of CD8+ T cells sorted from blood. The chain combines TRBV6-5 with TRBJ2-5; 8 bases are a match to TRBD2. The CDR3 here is CASSHGGEETQYF. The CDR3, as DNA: TGTGCCAGCAGCCACGGGGGGGAAGAGACCCAGTACTTC.